What follows are 25 T cell receptor beta chains derived from one specimen sequenced in a study of shared clonotypes between healthy human individuals. TCRdb's table, derived via immunoSEQ multiplex PCR, lists solely in-frame clones and lacks some. The top ten hold more than 0.35% of the sample, which has about 2.4 million clones, roughly 93% seen once. Material for sequencing was naive CD4+ T cells from PBMCs. Specified subset: CD45RA+ positively selected. These receptors all come from a man between 18 and 29 years old in good health. Some clones in this sample may be carry-over from other donors' samples.

To note about this clone: Additional DNA sequences in this sample encode the identical CDR3. The rearrangement uses TRBV18 and TRBJ2-3; D gene unclear. Germline loops: CDR1 KGHSH, CDR2 LQKENI. Trimming removed 4 bases at V and 3 bases at J, with 8 bases between. The CDR3 runs to 13 residues. The CDR3 DNA sequence: TGTGCCAGCTCACTTCCCGGTACAGATACGCAGTATTTT. It encodes CASSLPGTDTQYF.

As regards this clone: Additional DNA sequences in this sample encode the identical CDR3. The CDR3, as DNA: TGTGCCAGCAGCGACCGCGGGAACACTGAAGCTTTCTTT. This translates into CASSDRGNTEAFF. This chain connects TRBV6-1 to TRBJ1-1; D gene unclear. Germline V CDR1 and CDR2: MNHNS, SASEGT. The CDR3 extends over 13 amino acids. The V gene lost 6 bases and the J gene lost 1 base, with 9 bases spanning the gap.

This chain joins TRBV5-1 and TRBJ2-3; TRBD2 is a possible D gene (6 bases). The CDR3 has 15 residues. Trimming took 4 bases from V and 2 from J, leaving 14 bases between them. Per germline, CDR1 SGHRS and CDR2 YFSETQ. The CDR3 protein is CASSAGPTDTDTQYF. DNA for the CDR3: TGCGCCAGCAGCGCGGGACCAACAGACACAGATACGCAGTATTTT.

The V call is TRBV25-1, the J call TRBJ2-5; D tentatively fits TRBD1 or TRBD2 (5 bases each). The CDR3 length is 14 residues. Germline V gives CDR1 MGHDK, CDR2 SYGVNS. V was cut by 8 bases and J by 3 bases, with 16 bases left in between. The CDR3 DNA reads TGTGCCAGCGAAAAATACGGGGCCGAAGAGACCCAGTACTTC. This gives the protein CASEKYGAEETQYF.

This clone was detected only once. V and J are TRBV9 and TRBJ2-1, with D possibly being TRBD2 (6 bases). Trimming shortened V by 3 bases and J by 0 bases, and 10 bases separated the two germline ends. CDR3 length: 15 residues. CDR1 and CDR2 (germline): SGDLS, YYNGEE. This chain's CDR3 is CASSGGGASYNEQFF. CDR3 bases: TGTGCCAGCAGCGGCGGCGGGGCCTCCTACAATGAGCAGTTCTTC.

The rearrangement uses TRBV25-1 and TRBJ1-4; D remains ambiguous. CDR1 and CDR2 (germline): MGHDK, SYGVNS. With 7 bases removed from V and 6 bases from J, the gap between germline ends came to 9 bases. The CDR3 is 12 residues long. CDR3: CASTSNHEKLFF. DNA of the CDR3: TGTGCCAGCACCTCAAACCATGAAAAACTGTTTTTT.

The chain recombines TRBV10-3 with TRBJ2-5; 8 nucleotides match TRBD1. CDR1 is ENHRY and CDR2 is SYGVKD in the germline V gene. The CDR3 has 13 residues. V was clipped by 7 bases and J by 4 bases; unmatched bases: 5. The CDR3 DNA follows: TGTGCCATCAAGACAGGGGTTTCAGAGACCCAGTACTTC. It encodes CAIKTGVSETQYF.

Details on this clone: This CDR3 is also generated by other DNA sequences in the sample. V and J are TRBV19 and TRBJ2-2; D uncertain. The V end lost 3 bases, the J end lost 3 bases, and 2 bases lay between the germline ends. This CDR3 has 12 residues. From germline, CDR1 is LNHDA and CDR2 SQIVND (reference sequence). CDR3 coding DNA: TGTGCCAGTAGTATCTACACCGGGGAGCTGTTTTTT. Its translation is CASSIYTGELFF.

CDR3 loop: CASSLAGVKNTGELFF. The CDR3 DNA sequence: TGCGCCAGCAGCTTGGCAGGAGTAAAGAACACCGGGGAGCTGTTTTTT. The chain combines TRBV5-1 with TRBJ2-2; D unresolved. With 0 bases removed from V and 1 base from J, the gap between germline ends came to 10 bases. There are 16 residues in the CDR3. Germline CDR1 SGHRS, CDR2 YFSETQ.

A few counts support this clone. The chain carries TRBV6-5 and TRBJ1-1; weak D call: TRBD1 (5 bases). The CDR3 is 13 amino acids. V was trimmed by 6 bases and J by 6 bases, leaving 14 bases between them. Germline CDR1 reads MNHEY; CDR2 reads SVGAGI. The CDR3 reads CASSRTTGAEAFF. CDR3 bases: TGTGCCAGCAGCCGGACAACGGGCGCTGAAGCTTTCTTT.

This clone was counted once. The chain carries TRBV18 and TRBJ1-1; D is undetermined. The V gene lost 1 base and the J gene lost 0 bases, with 6 bases spanning the gap. Germline CDR1 KGHSH, CDR2 LQKENI. CDR3 size: 14 residues. CDR3 coding DNA: TGTGCCAGCTCACCACTCCAGATGAACACTGAAGCTTTCTTT. Its translation: CASSPLQMNTEAFF.

The chain combines TRBV7-8 with TRBJ1-1, with no clear D. The CDR3 contains 14 residues. Germline V gene lookup returns CDR1 SGHVS and CDR2 FQNEAQ. The V and J ends lost 5 bases and 3 bases respectively, with 13 bases between them. The DNA of the CDR3 is TGTGCCAGCAGCCTTCCGGGAGGCGACACTGAAGCTTTCTTT. Encoded protein: CASSLPGGDTEAFF.

The DNA for the CDR3 is TGTGCCAGCAAGGGGCAAGTGAACACTGAAGCTTTCTTT. This codes for CASKGQVNTEAFF. The chain combines TRBV5-4 with TRBJ1-1; tentatively, D is TRBD1 (5 bases). Germline V gives CDR1 SGHNT, CDR2 YYREEE (reference sequence). The CDR3 loop spans 13 amino acids. V shed 6 bases and J shed 0 bases, with 9 bases lying between them. The whole variable domain, remainder taken from reference TRBV5-4 and TRBJ1-1, is ETGVTQSPTHLIKTRGQQVTLRCSSQSGHNTVSWYQQALGQGPQFIFQYYREEENGRGNFPPRFSGLQFPNYSSELNVNALELDDSALYLCASKGQVNTEAFFGQGTRLTVV.

A single count supports this clone. The chain joins TRBV7-3 to TRBJ2-3; weak D call: TRBD2 (5 bases). Germline V CDR1 and CDR2: SGHTA, FQGTGA. The CDR3 consists of 16 residues. V lost 1 base to trimming and J lost 3 bases, with 14 bases between them. CDR3 sequence: CASSLIPGSGTDTQYF. In DNA form, the CDR3 reads TGTGCCAGCAGCTTAATACCGGGAAGTGGGACAGATACGCAGTATTTT.

The chain uses TRBV28 and TRBJ2-5, with 12 positions matching TRBD1. The end of the DNA aligns better with TRBJ2-7, so the J call may be wrong. Germline-derived CDR1 and CDR2 are MDHEN and SYDVKM. This CDR3 has 13 residues. This CDR3 reads CASKGTGGLEQYF. CDR3 in DNA: TGTGCCAGCAAGGGGACAGGGGGCCTCGAGCAGTACTTC.

The rearrangement joins TRBV5-1 to TRBJ1-3, with 7 positions matching TRBD1. With 4 bases clipped from V and 0 bases from J, the junction kept 7 bases outside the gene matches. Germline lookup yields CDR1 SGHRS and CDR2 YFSETQ. The CDR3 loop spans 16 amino acids. CDR3 amino acids: CASSEQGPDSGNTIYF. The CDR3 DNA sequence: TGCGCCAGCAGCGAACAGGGGCCCGACTCTGGAAACACCATATATTTT.

This clone was counted once. V and J are TRBV7-2 and TRBJ2-7; possibly TRBD1 for D (6 bases). The CDR3 has 14 residues. The germline V gene encodes CDR1 SGHTA and CDR2 FQGNSA. The V end was cut by 5 bases, the J end by 3 bases, with 14 bases between. Written as DNA, the CDR3 is TGTGCCAGCAGCAACGACTGGACAGACTACGAGCAGTACTTC. This translates into CASSNDWTDYEQYF. Combining the CDR3 with reference TRBV7-2 and TRBJ2-7 gives the whole variable domain GAGVSQSPSNKVTEKGKDVELRCDPISGHTALYWYRQSLGQGLEFLIYFQGNSAPDKSGLPSDRFSAERTGGSVSTLTIQRTQQEDSAVYLCASSNDWTDYEQYFGPGTRLTVT.

The chain combines TRBV6-1 with TRBJ2-2, with D possibly TRBD2 on 6 matching bases. This CDR3 contains 13 residues. CDR1 is MNHNS, CDR2 SASEGT, per germline. The CDR3: CVRESKNTGELFF. CDR3 sequence (DNA): TGTGTTCGGGAGTCCAAGAACACCGGGGAGCTGTTTTTT.

J is TRBJ1-1 and V is TRBV28; 9 bases agree with TRBD1. The CDR3 totals 15 residues. The V segment lost 7 bases and the J segment 0 bases; nucleotides outside the gene matches: 6. Germline CDR1 reads MDHEN; CDR2 reads SYDVKM. CDR3 sequence: CASIRGQGMNTEAFF. The CDR3 bases are TGTGCCAGCATACGGGGACAGGGTATGAACACTGAAGCTTTCTTT.

This rearrangement joins TRBV7-2 to TRBJ2-1; D perhaps matches TRBD2 (6 bases). V lost 5 bases and J 8 bases, leaving 10 bases between the germline ends. CDR3 length: 12 residues. Germline CDR1 is SGHTA and CDR2 is FQGNSA. CDR3 sequence: CASSPAGYEQFF. The CDR3 DNA reads as TGTGCCAGCAGCCCAGCGGGTTATGAGCAGTTCTTC.

The chain recombines TRBV28 with TRBJ2-2, with 8 bases that match TRBD2. The CDR3 spans 18 residues. The V gene's germline CDR1 is MDHEN and CDR2 SYDVKM. Trimming at V came to 3 bases and at J to 3 bases, leaving 12 bases not matched to a gene. Written as DNA, the CDR3 is TGTGCCAGCAGTTTCTATGGGGGTTTTAGCGGGGACACCGGGGAGCTGTTTTTT. As protein: CASSFYGGFSGDTGELFF. The full variable domain, its missing parts supplied by reference TRBV28 and TRBJ2-2, is DVKVTQSSRYLVKRTGEKVFLECVQDMDHENMFWYRQDPGLGLRLIYFSYDVKMKEKGDIPEGYSVSREKKERFSLILESASTNQTSMYLCASSFYGGFSGDTGELFFGEGSRLTVL.

This chain joins TRBV4-2 and TRBJ2-1, with a tentative D call TRBD2 (6 bases). The CDR3 runs to 15 residues. V was cut by 1 base and J by 5 bases, with 12 bases left in between. Germline V gene sequence: CDR1 LGHNA, CDR2 YNFKEQ. CDR3 sequence: CASSQVVAANNEQFF. CDR3 coding DNA: TGTGCCAGCAGCCAAGTGGTAGCGGCCAACAATGAGCAGTTCTTC.

The gene calls are TRBV5-1 and TRBJ2-3; 10 bases line up with TRBD2. Germline V gives CDR1 SGHRS, CDR2 YFSETQ. V was pared by 5 bases and J by 6 bases, with 9 bases of the junction left unmatched. This CDR3 region has 15 residues. This CDR3 is CASRTSGSFLDTQYF. For the CDR3, the DNA is TGCGCCAGCAGGACTAGCGGGTCCTTCCTGGATACGCAGTATTTT.

This chain links TRBV4-2 with TRBJ1-1; D not certain. This CDR3 region has 16 residues. Germline-derived CDR1 and CDR2 are LGHNA and YNFKEQ. V lost 1 base, J lost 8 bases, and 20 bases lay in between. The CDR3 sequence is CASSQGAGDEGSEAFF. CDR3 sequence (DNA): TGTGCCAGCAGCCAAGGTGCTGGCGATGAGGGTTCGGAAGCTTTCTTT.

The genes are TRBV19 and TRBJ2-2, with 9 bases identical to TRBD1. J lost 3 bases, V lost 6 bases, and 2 bases had no gene match. Germline V gene sequence: CDR1 LNHDA, CDR2 SQIVND (reference sequence). The CDR3 extends over 14 amino acids. CDR3 in amino acids: CASRRQGDTGELFF. CDR3 nucleotides: TGTGCCAGTAGAAGACAGGGGGACACCGGGGAGCTGTTTTTT.